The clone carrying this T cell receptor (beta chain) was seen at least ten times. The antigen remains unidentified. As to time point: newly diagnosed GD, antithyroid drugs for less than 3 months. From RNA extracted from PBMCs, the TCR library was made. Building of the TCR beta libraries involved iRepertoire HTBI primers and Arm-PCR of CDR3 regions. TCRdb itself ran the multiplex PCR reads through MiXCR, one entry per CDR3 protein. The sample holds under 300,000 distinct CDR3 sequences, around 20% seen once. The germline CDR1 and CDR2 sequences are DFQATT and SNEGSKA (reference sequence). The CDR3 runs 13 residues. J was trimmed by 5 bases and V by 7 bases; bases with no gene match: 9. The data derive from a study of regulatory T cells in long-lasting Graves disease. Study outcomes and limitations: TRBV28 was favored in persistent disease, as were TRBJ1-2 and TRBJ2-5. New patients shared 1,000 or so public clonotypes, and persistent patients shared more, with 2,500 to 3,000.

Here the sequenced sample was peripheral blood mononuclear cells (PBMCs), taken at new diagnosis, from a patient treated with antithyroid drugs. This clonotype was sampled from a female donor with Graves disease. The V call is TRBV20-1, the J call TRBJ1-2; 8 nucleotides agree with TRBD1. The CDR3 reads CSGTGSNLYGYTF. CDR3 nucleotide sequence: TGCAGTGGGACAGGGTCAAATTTATATGGCTACACCTTC.